This entry lists 4 T cell receptor beta chains sequenced from one sample in a study of blood T cell repertoires in COVID-19. Data came from immunoSEQ multiplex PCR; TCRdb stores just in-frame clones and leaves some out. Counted here are hundreds of thousands of clones, roughly nine tenths occurring once; the ten biggest clones make up over 3%. Sequencing was performed on PBMCs or T cells enriched from blood (not recorded which). Receptors were obtained from a woman in her forties or fifties in a cohort exposed to, infected with or recovered from COVID-19 (not recorded which).

The chain joins TRBV27 to TRBJ1-2; 7 bases agree with TRBD1. Trimming took 6 bases from V and 2 from J; bases not matched to a gene: 3. CDR3 length: 13 amino acids. The germline CDR1 and CDR2 sequences are MNHEY and SMNVEV (reference sequence). As DNA, the CDR3 is TGTGCCAGCAGGGGGACAGTGAACTATGGCTACACCTTC. Amino acids: CASRGTVNYGYTF.

This clone was detected once. This chain uses TRBV5-4 with TRBJ2-2, with 10 nucleotides matching TRBD1. J gave up 6 bases and V 0 bases, and 5 bases lay outside the gene matches. The germline V gene has CDR1 SGHNT and CDR2 YYREEE (reference sequence). The CDR3 covers 16 residues. The CDR3 region is CASSLAPGQGSGELFF. CDR3 bases: TGTGCCAGCAGCTTGGCTCCGGGACAGGGGTCCGGGGAGCTGTTTTTT. Full variable domain (rest looked up from reference TRBV5-4 and TRBJ2-2): ETGVTQSPTHLIKTRGQQVTLRCSSQSGHNTVSWYQQALGQGPQFIFQYYREEENGRGNFPPRFSGLQFPNYSSELNVNALELDDSALYLCASSLAPGQGSGELFFGEGSRLTVL.

This rearrangement joins TRBV15 to TRBJ2-7; 8 nucleotides line up with TRBD2. This CDR3 comprises 15 residues. CDR1 LNHNV and CDR2 YYDKDF come from the germline V gene (reference sequence). Trimming at V came to 5 bases and at J to 2 bases, leaving 8 bases not matched to a gene. CDR3 sequence reads: CATSARSGGPYEQYF. DNA of the CDR3: TGTGCCACCAGCGCTCGGAGCGGGGGCCCCTACGAGCAGTACTTC.

The chain couples TRBV15 to TRBJ1-2, with D maybe TRBD1 (6 bases). Germline CDR1 reads LNHNV; CDR2 reads YYDKDF (reference sequence). CDR3 length: 14 residues. The V gene lost 0 bases and the J gene lost 8 bases, with 13 bases spanning the gap. CDR3 amino acids: CATSRDWDTYGYTF. The CDR3 region has the DNA TGTGCCACCAGCAGAGATTGGGACACCTACGGCTACACCTTC.